This entry is about one T cell receptor beta chain. Its antigen is unknown. Trimming cost V 3 bases and J 0 bases, with 7 bases left between them. There are 14 residues in the CDR3. The germline gives CDR1 PRHDT, CDR2 FYEKMQ (reference sequence). Produced via immunoSEQ multiplex PCR; TCRdb's table is partial and in-frame only. This sample has some 180,000 clones, with more than 75% found just once. These data belong to a study of cytomegalovirus exposure and HLA in healthy donors. The study, taken as a whole, reports: The study listed approximately 170 cytomegalovirus-associated TCR beta chains.

The rearrangement links TRBV13 to TRBJ2-3; D may correspond to TRBD1 or TRBD2 (5 bases each). The sequenced sample was PBMCs. This sequence was found in a man aged 25 to 45 in good health and CMV-seropositive. This CDR3 is CASSFGGSTDTQYF. The CDR3 region has the DNA TGTGCCAGCAGCTTTGGGGGTAGCACAGATACGCAGTATTTT.